This T cell receptor (beta chain) appears in the sequencing data of a study of glioma-infiltrating T cells after dendritic cell vaccination (dated by TCRdb to about 2016). A note on the overall study: Of the 15 or so glioblastoma patients in the cohort, all drawn from Phase I and II dendritic cell vaccination trials, 9 were newly diagnosed and 6 had recurrent disease. Survival after dendritic cell vaccination was correlated with TCR sequencing metrics such as TIL content and the overlap between tumor and blood repertoires. To make the vaccine, monocyte-derived dendritic cells were cultured for 7 to 8 days with IL-4 and GM-CSF and then pulsed overnight with autologous tumor lysate. In glioblastoma patients vaccinated with dendritic cells, deep sequencing of TCR beta CDR3 regions served to measure the amount of tumor-infiltrating lymphocytes and to compare repertoires between tumor and blood. Between about 2002 and 2013, the patients were given dendritic cell vaccination pulsed with autologous tumor lysate. Each patient got three intradermal injections of the dendritic cell vaccine, spaced at biweekly intervals, in the arm below the axilla.

Findings and caveats that apply to the study as a whole: TCR clonality showed no direct relationship with survival, which suggests that a diverse polyclonal response may matter. Higher estimated pretreatment TIL content predicted longer time to progression and overall survival after dendritic cell vaccination. The cohort was small and heterogeneous, and full blood and tumor sets were available for few patients, with initial-recurrent tumor pairs available for even fewer patients. The three-group TCR overlap response model was characterized as speculative, and prospective validation of the model was stated to be required.

In its sample, this clone was seen once. No antigen is known for it. Base qualities are missing; no much larger clone stands one base away. In the paper's terms, the time point label means: after dendritic cell vaccination, including at tumor progression/relapse. Patients were selected on the basis of adequate residual fresh-frozen tumor tissue and more than two years of available survival data. An isocitrate dehydrogenase mutation was not carried by any of the glioblastoma patients, although molecular status was otherwise variable. PBMC were collected before vaccination, two weeks after the third vaccination, and at tumor progression if tumor progression occurred. The Qiagen DNeasy Blood extraction Kit was used to extract genomic DNA. Using the immunoSEQ assay, TCRB CDR3 regions were amplified from 1.5 to 2 micrograms of genomic DNA, or from all available DNA when less than that was on hand. For multiplex PCR, 60 forward primers for TCR V beta segments and 13 reverse primers for J beta segments were used. To estimate the number of reads per starting template, synthetic control templates were added to each sample at limiting dilution. Reads of 87 bp were generated by sequencing on the Illumina HiSeq System. The paper's data handling went like this. PCR and sequencing errors were removed by a nearest neighbor algorithm that merged closely related sequences. TCR overlap was defined as the percentage of unique tumor TCR beta sequences that were also present in the same patient's peripheral blood. Drawn from immuneACCESS, this table holds only the in-frame rearrangements with V and J called that TCRdb kept. Clones are partly lost; checked studies trace under half to an unresolved V gene and leave the rest unexplained. V and J calls and clone size follow that table, whereas D and trimming were derived from the DNA. Recorded for this sample are about 99,000 clones; approximately 80% of them occurred a single time. In total, the top ten clones hold roughly 5.5% of the sample.

From the cysteine up to the phenylalanine, the CDR3 has a length of 15 residues. The CDR3 DNA has 45 bases and is translated from base 1. According to the germline V gene, CDR1 reads ENHRY and CDR2 reads SYGVKD. V and J are truncated by 4 bases and 2 bases respectively, leaving an intervening sequence of 12 bases. Material: blood, obtained after dendritic cell vaccination. The chain employs TRBV10-3 and TRBJ1-3; perhaps TRBD1 is the D gene, with 6 bases matching. This clonotype originated in a human donor with glioblastoma. The CDR3 region has the sequence CAISVGRGTGNTIYF. Here is the DNA: TGTGCCATCAGTGTTGGAAGGGGGACTGGAAACACCATATATTTT.